This T cell receptor (beta chain) was identified during a study of T cell responses to AZD1222 COVID-19 vaccine. Some clones are missing from TCRdb's copy, which holds only in-frame ones; the method was immunoSEQ multiplex PCR. The sample holds some 88,000 clones, under 95% seen once. This CDR3 is 15 amino acids long. J lost 3 bases, V lost 2 bases, and 3 bases had no gene match. Germline V lookup: CDR1 KGHSH, CDR2 LQKENI. As for this clone: Its specificity is not known.

Findings and limits, study-wide: Recipients of two AZD1222 doses showed rising Spike-specific TCR breadth and depth. Baseline serology detected seropositivity in only six AZD1222 recipients. Spike was spanned by vaccine-associated CD4 TCRs, with dominance at 160-218 and 743-854. No repertoire was sampled before or during the peak T cell response, only after it.

Material: peripheral blood, obtained on day 0 of AZD1222 vaccination. This sequence joins TRBV18 and TRBJ1-1, with 10 bases identical to TRBD1. This receptor was identified in an adult in good health. DNA of the CDR3: TGTGCCAGCTCACCAAGACAGGGGGCAGACACTGAAGCTTTCTTT. It codes for CASSPRQGADTEAFF.